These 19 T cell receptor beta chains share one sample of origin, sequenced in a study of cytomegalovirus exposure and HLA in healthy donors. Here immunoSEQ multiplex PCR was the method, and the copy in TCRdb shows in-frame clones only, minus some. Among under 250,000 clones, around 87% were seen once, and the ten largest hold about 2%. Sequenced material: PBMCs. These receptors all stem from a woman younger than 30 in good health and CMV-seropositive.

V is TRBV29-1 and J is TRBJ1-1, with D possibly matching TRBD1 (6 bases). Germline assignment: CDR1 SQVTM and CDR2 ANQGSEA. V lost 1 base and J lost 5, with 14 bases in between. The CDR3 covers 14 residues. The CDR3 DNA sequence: TGCAGCGTTGAAGCAGTAGCGGGACAAACTGAAGCTTTCTTT. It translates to CSVEAVAGQTEAFF.

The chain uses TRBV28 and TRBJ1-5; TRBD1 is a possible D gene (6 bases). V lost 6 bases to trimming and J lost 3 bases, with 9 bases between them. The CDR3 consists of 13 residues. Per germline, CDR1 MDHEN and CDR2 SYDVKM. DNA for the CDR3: TGTGCCAGCAGAGGACAGCCCAATCAGCCCCAGCATTTT. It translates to CASRGQPNQPQHF.

Here the CDR3 reads CASSQHLPEAGNYNEQFF. CDR3 sequence (DNA): TGCGCCAGCAGCCAACACCTACCCGAGGCAGGGAACTACAATGAGCAGTTCTTC. The chain employs TRBV4-1 and TRBJ2-1, with D possibly being TRBD1 (5 bases). CDR3 size: 18 residues. The germline V and J ends were trimmed by 2 bases and 3 bases, with 20 bases remaining between them. Germline lookup yields CDR1 MGHRA and CDR2 YSYEKL.

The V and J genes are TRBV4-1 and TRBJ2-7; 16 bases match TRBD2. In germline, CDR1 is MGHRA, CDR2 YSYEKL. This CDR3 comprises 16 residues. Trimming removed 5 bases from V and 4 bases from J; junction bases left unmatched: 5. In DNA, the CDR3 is TGCGCCAGCAGCTCCGGGACTAGCGGGAGGGGATACGAGCAGTACTTC. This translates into CASSSGTSGRGYEQYF.

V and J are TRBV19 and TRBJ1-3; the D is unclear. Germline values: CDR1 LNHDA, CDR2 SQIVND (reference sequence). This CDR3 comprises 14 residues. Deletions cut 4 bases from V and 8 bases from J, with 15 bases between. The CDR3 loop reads CASSTGEVSHTIYF. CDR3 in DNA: TGTGCCAGTAGTACCGGGGAGGTTAGCCACACCATATATTTT.

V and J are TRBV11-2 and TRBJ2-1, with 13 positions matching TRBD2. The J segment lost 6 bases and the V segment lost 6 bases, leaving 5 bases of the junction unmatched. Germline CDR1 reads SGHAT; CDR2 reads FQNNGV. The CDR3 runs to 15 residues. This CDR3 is CASRPTSGRANEQFF. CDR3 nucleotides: TGTGCCAGCAGGCCCACTAGCGGGAGGGCCAATGAGCAGTTCTTC.

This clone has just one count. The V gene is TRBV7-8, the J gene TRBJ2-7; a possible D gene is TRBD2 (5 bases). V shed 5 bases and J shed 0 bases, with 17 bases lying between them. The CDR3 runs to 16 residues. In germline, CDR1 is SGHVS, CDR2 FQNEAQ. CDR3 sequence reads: CASSPGSGKTSYEQYF. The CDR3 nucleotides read TGTGCCAGCAGCCCGGGGAGCGGAAAAACCTCCTACGAGCAGTACTTC.

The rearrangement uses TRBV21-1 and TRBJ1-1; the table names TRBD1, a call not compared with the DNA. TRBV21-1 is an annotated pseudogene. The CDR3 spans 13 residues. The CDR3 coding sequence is TGTGCCAGCAGCACAACAGGGGGGCTGGAAGCTTTCTTT. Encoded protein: CASSTTGGLEAFF.

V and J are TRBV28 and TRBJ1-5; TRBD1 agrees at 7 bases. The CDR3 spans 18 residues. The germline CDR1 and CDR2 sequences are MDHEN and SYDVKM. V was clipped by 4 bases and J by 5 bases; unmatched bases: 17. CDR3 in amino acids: CASSSPGQRGSYDQPQHF. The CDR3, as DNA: TGTGCCAGCAGTTCTCCGGGACAGAGAGGATCATACGATCAGCCCCAGCATTTT.

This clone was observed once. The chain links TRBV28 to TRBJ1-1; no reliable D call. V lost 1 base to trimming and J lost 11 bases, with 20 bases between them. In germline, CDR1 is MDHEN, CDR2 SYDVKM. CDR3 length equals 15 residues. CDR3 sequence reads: CASSLLSAFNIRAFF. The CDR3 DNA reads TGTGCCAGCAGTTTATTAAGTGCCTTTAATATTCGGGCTTTCTTT.

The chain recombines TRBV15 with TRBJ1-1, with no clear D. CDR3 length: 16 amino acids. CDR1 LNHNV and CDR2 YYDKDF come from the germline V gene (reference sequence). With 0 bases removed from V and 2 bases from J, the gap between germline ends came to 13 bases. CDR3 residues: CATSRDLDGLNTEAFF. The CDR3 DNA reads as TGTGCCACCAGCAGAGATCTGGACGGACTCAACACTGAAGCTTTCTTT.

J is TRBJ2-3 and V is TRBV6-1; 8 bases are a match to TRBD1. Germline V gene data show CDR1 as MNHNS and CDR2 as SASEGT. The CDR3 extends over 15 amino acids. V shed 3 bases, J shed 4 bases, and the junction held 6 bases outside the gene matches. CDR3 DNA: TGTGCCAGCAGTGATATGGCAGGGGGCGCAGATACGCAGTATTTT. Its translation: CASSDMAGGADTQYF.

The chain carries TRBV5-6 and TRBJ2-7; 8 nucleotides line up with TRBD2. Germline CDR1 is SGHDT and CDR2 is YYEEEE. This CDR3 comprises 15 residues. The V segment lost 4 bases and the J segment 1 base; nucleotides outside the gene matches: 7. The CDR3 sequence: CASSPSGWVSYEQYF. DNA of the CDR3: TGTGCCAGCAGCCCTAGCGGGTGGGTATCCTACGAGCAGTACTTC.

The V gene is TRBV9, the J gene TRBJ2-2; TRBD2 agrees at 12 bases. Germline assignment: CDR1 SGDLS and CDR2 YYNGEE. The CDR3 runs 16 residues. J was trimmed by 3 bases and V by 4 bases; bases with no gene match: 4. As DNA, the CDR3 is TGTGCCAGCAGCCTAGCGGGAGGGATGTACACCGGGGAGCTGTTTTTT. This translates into CASSLAGGMYTGELFF.

For the CDR3, the DNA is TGTGCCAGCAGCTCCACGGACAGGACAGCTGGAAACACCATATATTTT. The encoded protein is CASSSTDRTAGNTIYF. V usage is TRBV7-9 and J usage is TRBJ1-3; TRBD1 matches 7 bases. From germline, CDR1 is SEHNR and CDR2 FQNEAQ (reference sequence). The CDR3 contains 16 residues. V gave up 4 bases and J gave up 2 bases; unmatched junction bases: 8. Combining the CDR3 with reference TRBV7-9 and TRBJ1-3 gives the whole variable domain DTGVSQNPRHKITKRGQNVTFRCDPISEHNRLYWYRQTLGQGPEFLTYFQNEAQLEKSRLLSDRFSAERPKGSFSTLEIQRTEQGDSAMYLCASSSTDRTAGNTIYFGEGSWLTVV.

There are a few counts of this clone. In DNA form, the CDR3 reads TGTGCCAGCAGCGCTACAGGGGGCGAGGTAGACACCATATATTTT. Its translation is CASSATGGEVDTIYF. The V gene is TRBV9, the J gene TRBJ1-3, with 9 bases fitting TRBD1. This CDR3 is built from 15 residues. Germline CDR1 reads SGDLS; CDR2 reads YYNGEE. V trimming: 3 bases; J trimming: 8 bases; junction bases outside the gene matches: 9.

For the CDR3, the DNA is TGTGCCAGCAGCTTATTTGGAGGTCATGCCTCCTACGAGCAGTACTTC. Residues: CASSLFGGHASYEQYF. The chain recombines TRBV7-9 with TRBJ2-7, with D perhaps TRBD2 (5 bases). Germline lookup yields CDR1 SEHNR and CDR2 FQNEAQ (reference sequence). V gave up 2 bases and J gave up 0 bases, with 14 bases separating them. The CDR3 is 16 amino acids.

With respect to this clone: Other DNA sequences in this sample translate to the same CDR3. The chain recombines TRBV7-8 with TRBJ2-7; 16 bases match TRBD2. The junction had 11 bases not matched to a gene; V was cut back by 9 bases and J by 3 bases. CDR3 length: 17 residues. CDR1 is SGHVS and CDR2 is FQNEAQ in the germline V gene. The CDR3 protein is CASSVGLAGGPLYEQYF. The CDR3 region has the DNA TGTGCCAGTAGCGTGGGACTAGCGGGAGGGCCACTCTACGAGCAGTACTTC.

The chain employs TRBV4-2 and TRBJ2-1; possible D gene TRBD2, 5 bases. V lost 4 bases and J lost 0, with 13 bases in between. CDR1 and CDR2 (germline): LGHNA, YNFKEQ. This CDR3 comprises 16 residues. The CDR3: CASSPQQRSSYNEQFF. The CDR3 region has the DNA TGTGCCAGCAGCCCGCAACAGCGGAGCTCCTACAATGAGCAGTTCTTC.